The 12 T cell receptor beta chains below come from one sample, sequenced in a study of CD8+ T cells in alopecia areata. Treatment of the sample: oral pan-JAK inhibitor, 5-10 mg twice daily. Once RNA had been extracted, it was reverse transcribed into cDNA to act as the sequencing template. Only in-frame clones appear in the TCRdb table, and some are missing; sequencing was by immunoSEQ multiplex PCR. The sample has under 95,000 clones; about 71% are singletons. The source material was CD8+ T cells sorted from blood, sampled around week 44, from a patient treated with tofacitinib. Receptor source: a human donor with alopecia areata.

The gene calls are TRBV30 and TRBJ2-7; 7 nucleotides line up with TRBD2. After removal of 7 bases from V and 2 bases from J, the junction contained 8 bases not matched to a gene. From germline, CDR1 is GTSNPN and CDR2 SVGIG (reference sequence). This CDR3 region has 13 residues. DNA of the CDR3: TGTGCCTCCGAGCGGGGACCCACCTACGAGCAGTACTTC. Its translation is CASERGPTYEQYF. The full variable domain, its missing parts supplied by reference TRBV30 and TRBJ2-7, is SQTIHQWPATLVQPVGSPLSLECTVEGTSNPNLYWYRQAAGRGLQLLFYSVGIGQISSEVPQNLSASRPQDRQFILSSKKLLLSDSGFYLCASERGPTYEQYFGPGTRLTVT.

The gene calls are TRBV9 and TRBJ2-7, with D tentatively TRBD1 or TRBD2 (5 bases each). CDR3 size: 15 residues. Germline CDR1 SGDLS, CDR2 YYNGEE. The V end was cut by 4 bases, the J end by 6 bases, with 20 bases between. The chain's CDR3 is CASSLSQGSGGEQYF. The CDR3 bases are TGTGCCAGCAGCTTAAGTCAGGGCTCAGGAGGCGAGCAGTACTTC.

As DNA, the CDR3 is TGTGCCAGCAGCTTAGACAGTTCGAACACCGGGGAGCTGTTTTTT. Translation: CASSLDSSNTGELFF. The gene calls are TRBV7-8 and TRBJ2-2; unclear D gene. Germline loops: CDR1 SGHVS, CDR2 FQNEAQ. V lost 1 base and J 0 bases, leaving 6 bases between the germline ends. This CDR3 contains 15 residues. Combining the CDR3 with reference TRBV7-8 and TRBJ2-2 gives the whole variable domain GAGVSQSPRYKVAKRGQDVALRCDPISGHVSLFWYQQALGQGPEFLTYFQNEAQLDKSGLPSDRFFAERPEGSVSTLKIQRTQQEDSAVYLCASSLDSSNTGELFFGEGSRLTVL.

This rearrangement joins TRBV4-1 to TRBJ2-1, with D uncertain. There are 15 residues in the CDR3. Germline V gene data show CDR1 as MGHRA and CDR2 as YSYEKL. V shed 1 base and J shed 5 bases, with 12 bases lying between them. The CDR3 loop reads CASSQGSTLHNEQFF. As DNA, the CDR3 is TGCGCCAGCAGCCAAGGGAGTACCCTACACAATGAGCAGTTCTTC.

The genes are TRBV14 and TRBJ1-6, with a tentative D call TRBD1 (5 bases). The CDR3 runs 13 residues. V was trimmed by 0 bases and J by 16 bases, leaving 13 bases between them. CDR1 SGHDN and CDR2 FVKESK come from the germline V gene. CDR3 sequence: CASSQDLGDALHF. DNA for the CDR3: TGTGCCAGCAGCCAAGACTTAGGGGACGCTCTCCACTTT.

This clone has just a few counts. The rearrangement uses TRBV29-1 and TRBJ1-2; 7 nucleotides line up with TRBD1. This CDR3 is 13 amino acids long. Germline values: CDR1 SQVTM, CDR2 ANQGSEA. Unmatched junction bases numbered 7, after V lost 1 base and J lost 8 bases. The CDR3 DNA follows: TGCAGCGTTGAAGCTAAGACAGGGCGCGGCTACACCTTC. Encoded protein: CSVEAKTGRGYTF.

The V gene is TRBV9, the J gene TRBJ2-1; D might be TRBD1 (6 bases). V shed 2 bases and J shed 10 bases, with 13 bases lying between them. This CDR3 is 13 amino acids long. The germline gives CDR1 SGDLS, CDR2 YYNGEE. CDR3 sequence: CASSVKQGGEQFF. DNA of the CDR3: TGTGCCAGCAGCGTTAAACAGGGCGGGGAGCAGTTCTTC.

The V gene is TRBV4-3, the J gene TRBJ1-2, with 8 bases that match TRBD1. V was clipped by 1 base and J by 8 bases; unmatched bases: 12. Per germline, CDR1 LGHNA and CDR2 YSLEER. The CDR3 loop spans 16 amino acids. This CDR3 reads CASSQGQGSRGRGYTF. CDR3 bases: TGCGCCAGCAGCCAAGGACAGGGGTCTCGAGGTCGGGGCTACACCTTC.

V is TRBV29-1 and J is TRBJ2-1; 10 bases line up with TRBD2. The CDR3 has 14 amino acids. CDR1 is SQVTM, CDR2 ANQGSEA, per germline. The V gene end was trimmed by 6 bases and the J gene end by 8 bases; junction bases not matched to a gene: 10. This chain's CDR3 is CSVAKRGGVDEQFF. As DNA, the CDR3 is TGCAGCGTGGCGAAGCGGGGGGGCGTAGATGAGCAGTTCTTC.

The V and J genes are TRBV4-1 and TRBJ2-3; perhaps TRBD1 as D (5 bases). V lost 1 base, J lost 1 base, and 9 bases lay in between. Germline assignment: CDR1 MGHRA and CDR2 YSYEKL. The CDR3 length is 15 residues. The CDR3 nucleotides are TGCGCCAGCAGCCAAGGGACACCCGGCACAGATACGCAGTATTTT. This sequence encodes CASSQGTPGTDTQYF.

This clone was seen more than once but under ten times. This sequence joins TRBV4-3 and TRBJ1-1; 7 bases are a match to TRBD1. After removal of 0 bases from V and 7 bases from J, the junction contained 5 bases not matched to a gene. CDR1 LGHNA and CDR2 YSLEER come from the germline V gene. The CDR3 has 14 residues. CDR3 region: CASSQDRAGGEAFF. CDR3 nucleotide sequence: TGCGCCAGCAGCCAAGATAGGGCAGGGGGTGAAGCTTTCTTT.

The rearrangement uses TRBV12-5 and TRBJ1-1; D not certain. The length of the CDR3 is 13 residues. Germline CDR1 is LGHNT and CDR2 is FRNRAP. V was clipped by 5 bases and J by 6 bases, with 13 bases between them. The CDR3 DNA reads TGTGCTAGTGGTACCCGGGAGGTGTCTGAAGCTTTCTTT. This sequence encodes CASGTREVSEAFF.